This TCR beta chain was identified in a study of spatial heterogeneity in lung cancer. Whole-study context: Unique TCR and UMI combinations averaged more than ten appearances each in raw reads.

Time point described: sample taken at primary tumor resection. The donor group consisted of under 90 patients who had untreated, early-stage non-small cell lung cancer. TCRdb recomputed calls from the 5' RACE reads with MiXCR, one row per CDR3 protein. The data hold some 22,000 distinct CDR3 sequences, with less than 6% observed a single time. Looked up from germline, CDR1 is SEHNR and CDR2 is FQNEAQ (reference sequence). V gave up 1 base and J gave up 5 bases, with 11 bases separating them. This CDR3 is built from 14 residues. The table lists this clonotype with many counts. The sequences come from PBMCs, collected at surgery. The V call is TRBV7-9, the J call TRBJ1-1; D gene ambiguous. The sequence was obtained from a male donor with early-stage non-small cell lung cancer. This chain's CDR3 is CASSLDPPGTEAFF. The CDR3 nucleotides read TGTGCCAGCAGCTTAGACCCCCCGGGGACTGAAGCTTTCTTT.